The 26 T cell receptor beta chains below were found in one sample sequenced in a study of long-term antiretroviral therapy in people with HIV. Investigators performed immunoSEQ version v3.0 at survey level. The method was immunoSEQ multiplex PCR; TCRdb's version includes in-frame clones alone and lacks a portion of them. The sample lists about 15,000 clones, around 80% occurring once. This material consisted of unsorted PBMCs, taken 0.1 years after starting antiretroviral therapy. Receptors were obtained from a man aged 18 to 30 with HIV.

The chain recombines TRBV7-3 with TRBJ2-3; TRBD2 matches at 10 bases. This CDR3 is built from 21 residues. Germline V gives CDR1 SGHTA, CDR2 FQGTGA. The junction had 23 bases not matched to a gene; V was cut back by 5 bases and J by 3 bases. The CDR3 bases are TGTGCCAGCAGCCTTCGGCCTCTAGCGGGGGAACTAACGAAGGCTACAGATACGCAGTATTTT. Translating it yields CASSLRPLAGELTKATDTQYF. Full variable domain (missing parts from reference TRBV7-3 and TRBJ2-3): GAGVSQTPSNKVTEKGKYVELRCDPISGHTALYWYRQSLGQGPEFLIYFQGTGAADDSGLPNDRFFAVRPEGSVSTLKIQRTERGDSAVYLCASSLRPLAGELTKATDTQYFGPGTRLTVL.

The chain joins TRBV14 to TRBJ2-7; 9 bases fit TRBD1. There are 13 residues in the CDR3. The junction had 6 bases not matched to a gene; V was cut back by 1 base and J by 11 bases. In germline, CDR1 is SGHDN, CDR2 FVKESK. CDR3 sequence reads: CASSQVGGQGKYF. Here the CDR3 DNA reads TGTGCCAGCAGCCAAGTTGGGGGACAGGGAAAGTACTTC.

This clone was detected only a few times. V usage is TRBV2 and J usage is TRBJ1-2, with 10 bases matching TRBD1. J lost 8 bases, V lost 8 bases, and 14 bases had no gene match. The CDR3 is 15 residues long. CDR1 is SNHLY, CDR2 FYNNEI, per germline. CDR3 amino acids: CASVAGTGVGGGYTF. In DNA form, the CDR3 reads TGTGCCAGCGTAGCCGGGACAGGGGTTGGAGGCGGCTACACCTTC.

The chain combines TRBV2 with TRBJ2-7; 12 bases are shared with TRBD2. Trimming took 7 bases from V and 6 from J; bases not matched to a gene: 13. Germline CDR1 reads SNHLY; CDR2 reads FYNNEI. This CDR3 contains 16 residues. The CDR3 bases are TGTGCCAGCATATACATAAGACTAGCGGGAGTCGGCGAGCAGTACTTC. The encoded protein is CASIYIRLAGVGEQYF.

A word on this clone: An end of the junction does not agree with germline; a read error may underlie this. CDR3 amino acids: CASSLPMDRGYGYTF. The CDR3 nucleotides are TGTGCTAGCAGCTTACCAATGGACAGGGGCTATGGCTACACCTTC. This rearrangement joins TRBV7-7 to TRBJ1-2; 9 bases are shared with TRBD1. The CDR3 has 15 amino acids. Germline V gene data show CDR1 as SSHAT and CDR2 as FNYEAQ (reference sequence).

The chain combines TRBV5-5 with TRBJ2-7, with TRBD1 identical over 8 bases. V shed 1 base and J 1 base; nucleotides not matched to a gene: 7. The V gene's germline CDR1 is SGHKS and CDR2 YYEKEE (reference sequence). The CDR3 contains 16 residues. This chain's CDR3 is CASSLSGQGISYEQYF. The DNA of the CDR3 is TGTGCCAGCAGCTTGAGCGGACAGGGTATATCCTACGAGCAGTACTTC.

V is TRBV7-2 and J is TRBJ2-3; D is unresolved. Trimming left V 2 bases short and J 8 bases short, with 11 bases between. The V gene's germline CDR1 is SGHTA and CDR2 FQGNSA. The CDR3 spans 13 residues. Here the CDR3 DNA reads TGTGCCAGCAGCTTAAGGGCCGAAGGTACGCAGTATTTT. Amino acid sequence: CASSLRAEGTQYF.

This clone was seen only a few times. The rearrangement uses TRBV27 and TRBJ2-7, with D perhaps given as TRBD1 or TRBD2 (5 bases each). Looked up from germline, CDR1 is MNHEY and CDR2 is SMNVEV (reference sequence). V was cut by 7 bases and J by 5 bases, with 12 bases left in between. This CDR3 comprises 12 residues. The CDR3 spells CASTGTAHEQYF. For the CDR3, the DNA is TGTGCCAGCACCGGGACCGCTCACGAGCAGTACTTC.

V gene TRBV19 combines with J gene TRBJ1-5; the D gene is possibly TRBD1 (6 bases). The CDR3 sequence is 13 residues long. Trimming cost V 7 bases and J 5 bases, with 12 bases left between them. The germline V gene encodes CDR1 LNHDA and CDR2 SQIVND (reference sequence). CDR3 loop: CASTRGEHQPQHF. The CDR3 bases are TGTGCCAGTACCAGGGGAGAACATCAGCCCCAGCATTTT.

The chain couples TRBV19 to TRBJ1-2, with D possibly TRBD1 on 6 matching bases. Trimming pared 2 bases from V and 8 bases from J, leaving 12 bases between. The CDR3 is made up of 13 amino acids. Germline V CDR1 and CDR2: LNHDA, SQIVND (reference sequence). The chain's CDR3 is CASSIFYRDGYTF. In nucleotides, the CDR3 is TGTGCCAGTAGTATATTCTACAGGGACGGCTACACCTTC.

This sequence joins TRBV27 and TRBJ2-7; 9 nucleotides agree with TRBD1. Germline V CDR1 and CDR2: MNHEY, SMNVEV (reference sequence). The CDR3 has 16 amino acids. V gave up 5 bases and J gave up 5 bases; unmatched junction bases: 13. CDR3 DNA sequence: TGTGCCAGCAGTCCGAGTAAGGGACAGGGCTTCCACGAGCAGTACTTC. The encoded protein is CASSPSKGQGFHEQYF.

The gene calls are TRBV6-5 and TRBJ2-5; TRBD2 matches at 9 bases. The CDR3 contains 15 residues. Germline V gene lookup returns CDR1 MNHEY and CDR2 SVGAGI. The J segment lost 5 bases and the V segment lost 2 bases, leaving 6 bases of the junction unmatched. The CDR3 DNA reads TGTGCCAGCAGTTACGCGGGACTAGCAGTGGAGACCCAGTACTTC. Translation: CASSYAGLAVETQYF.

This rearrangement joins TRBV6-5 to TRBJ2-7; 10 positions agree with TRBD2. Looked up from germline, CDR1 is MNHEY and CDR2 is SVGAGI. CDR3 size: 14 residues. With 4 bases clipped from V and 5 bases from J, the junction kept 5 bases outside the gene matches. The CDR3 DNA is TGTGCCAGCAGTTTCGCTAGCGGGAGTCACGAGCAGTACTTC. Translated: CASSFASGSHEQYF.

The J gene is TRBJ1-5, the V gene TRBV7-9; D is uncertain. Germline loops: CDR1 SEHNR, CDR2 FQNEAQ (reference sequence). The CDR3 contains 14 residues. V was shortened by 5 bases and J by 5 bases, with 13 bases between the two germline ends. CDR3 nucleotide sequence: TGTGCCAGCAGCCCCTGGGGTGAGGATCAGCCCCAGCATTTT. This translates into CASSPWGEDQPQHF.

The rearrangement uses TRBV9 and TRBJ1-1; D not certain. V lost 0 bases and J 1 base, leaving 4 bases between the germline ends. The CDR3 loop spans 13 amino acids. Germline CDR1 reads SGDLS; CDR2 reads YYNGEE. The CDR3 DNA sequence: TGTGCCAGCAGCGTAGGACGGAACACTGAAGCTTTCTTT. Protein: CASSVGRNTEAFF.

In its sample, this clone was seen once. This chain joins TRBV7-9 and TRBJ2-2, with a possible D match to TRBD2 (5 bases). Germline lookup yields CDR1 SEHNR and CDR2 FQNEAQ (reference sequence). The CDR3 loop spans 15 amino acids. Trimming took off 6 bases at V and 6 bases at J, with 17 bases between the two ends. CDR3 in amino acids: CASSSGMSAPGELFF. CDR3 sequence (DNA): TGTGCCAGCAGTTCGGGAATGTCGGCCCCCGGGGAGCTGTTTTTT. Looking up the rest from reference TRBV7-9 and TRBJ2-2 gives the full variable domain: DTGVSQNPRHKITKRGQNVTFRCDPISEHNRLYWYRQTLGQGPEFLTYFQNEAQLEKSRLLSDRFSAERPKGSFSTLEIQRTEQGDSAMYLCASSSGMSAPGELFFGEGSRLTVL.

Relative to its sample, this clone is medium-sized. J is TRBJ2-7 and V is TRBV19; a weak D match, TRBD1 (6 bases). Germline V CDR1 and CDR2: LNHDA, SQIVND (reference sequence). Trimming stripped 5 bases from V and 6 bases from J, with 11 bases between. The CDR3 extends over 12 amino acids. The CDR3, as DNA: TGTGCCAGTAGTCAACAGGGACCCGAGCAGTACTTC. Its protein is CASSQQGPEQYF.

The CDR3 DNA reads as TGTGCCAGCAGCTTAGATTCCGGGGGGGCCGGAGATACGCAGTATTTT. It translates to CASSLDSGGAGDTQYF. The chain uses TRBV11-3 and TRBJ2-3; the match to TRBD2 covers 8 bases. Germline CDR1 SGHNT, CDR2 YENEEA. V lost 0 bases and J lost 5; bases outside the gene matches: 7. This CDR3 spans 16 amino acids.

This chain joins TRBV11-1 and TRBJ2-7; D remains ambiguous. The CDR3 is made up of 11 amino acids. The ends were cut back, 4 bases at V and 6 bases at J, with 7 bases in the middle. From germline, CDR1 is SGHAT and CDR2 FQDESV (reference sequence). CDR3 DNA: TGTGCCAGCAGCTCCTATGGCGAGCAGTACTTC. This encodes CASSSYGEQYF. Full variable domain (outside the CDR3, taken from reference TRBV11-1 and TRBJ2-7): EAEVAQSPRYKITEKSQAVAFWCDPISGHATLYWYRQILGQGPELLVQFQDESVVDDSQLPKDRFSAERLKGVDSTLKIQPAELGDSAMYLCASSSYGEQYFGPGTRLTVT.

The V gene is TRBV30, the J gene TRBJ1-1; D unclear. Per the germline V gene, CDR1 is GTSNPN and CDR2 is SVGIG (reference sequence). CDR3 length: 12 residues. V lost 5 bases and J 5 bases, leaving 12 bases between the germline ends. The CDR3 nucleotides read TGTGCCTGGTCGGCTGGGAGGACTGAAGCTTTCTTT. Amino acids: CAWSAGRTEAFF.

This clone was seen only once. The genes are TRBV6-6 and TRBJ1-1, with no clear D. The V gene lost 2 bases and the J gene lost 0 bases, with 1 base spanning the gap. The CDR3 contains 12 residues. Per germline, CDR1 MNHNY and CDR2 SVGAGI (reference sequence). In DNA, the CDR3 is TGTGCCAGCAGTTACATGAACACTGAAGCTTTCTTT. This encodes CASSYMNTEAFF.

The rearrangement links TRBV2 to TRBJ2-7, with TRBD1 identical over 11 bases. With V trimmed by 3 bases and J by 4 bases, 2 bases remained unmatched. Germline V CDR1 and CDR2: SNHLY, FYNNEI. The CDR3 consists of 14 residues. The CDR3 DNA reads as TGTGCCAGCAGTGAGGGACAGGGGGATTACGAGCAGTACTTC. Protein: CASSEGQGDYEQYF.

The chain has TRBV4-1 and TRBJ1-2; maybe TRBD1 (6 bases). The germline gives CDR1 MGHRA, CDR2 YSYEKL. Trimming cost V 4 bases and J 8 bases, with 20 bases left between them. CDR3 length: 15 residues. The CDR3 bases are TGCGCCAGCAGCCGTGCCGTGGGTCAGGGGATGGGCTACACCTTC. Protein product: CASSRAVGQGMGYTF.

The chain combines TRBV4-1 with TRBJ1-1; D ambiguous. With 1 base removed from V and 11 bases from J, the gap between germline ends came to 11 bases. Germline CDR1 is MGHRA and CDR2 is YSYEKL. The CDR3 extends over 12 amino acids. Here the CDR3 DNA reads TGCGCCAGCAGCCAAGGTTATGAAGGGGCTTTCTTT. Protein: CASSQGYEGAFF.

The chain carries TRBV19 and TRBJ1-1; D is possibly TRBD1 (5 bases). The germline V gene has CDR1 LNHDA and CDR2 SQIVND (reference sequence). This CDR3 is built from 13 residues. The V end lost 6 bases, the J end lost 5 bases, and 13 bases lay between the germline ends. CDR3 in DNA: TGTGCCAGTAGACGGGGCGAGGGGACTGAAGCTTTCTTT. Its protein product is CASRRGEGTEAFF.

The V gene is TRBV30, the J gene TRBJ1-1; 7 nucleotides match TRBD1. J gave up 1 base and V 8 bases, and 7 bases lay outside the gene matches. CDR3 length: 13 residues. Germline V CDR1 and CDR2: GTSNPN, SVGIG (reference sequence). The CDR3: CARQTGPNTEAFF. Written as DNA, the CDR3 is TGTGCCCGGCAGACAGGGCCGAACACTGAAGCTTTCTTT.